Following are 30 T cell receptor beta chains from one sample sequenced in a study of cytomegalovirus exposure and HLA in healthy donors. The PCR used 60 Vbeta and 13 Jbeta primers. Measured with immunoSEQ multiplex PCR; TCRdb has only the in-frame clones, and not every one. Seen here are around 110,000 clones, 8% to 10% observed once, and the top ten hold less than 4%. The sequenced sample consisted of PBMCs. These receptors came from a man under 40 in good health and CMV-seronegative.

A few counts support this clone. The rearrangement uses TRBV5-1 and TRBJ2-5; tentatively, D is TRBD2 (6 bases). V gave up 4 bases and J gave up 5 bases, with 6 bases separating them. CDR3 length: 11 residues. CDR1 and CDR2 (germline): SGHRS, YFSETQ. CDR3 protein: CASSGGETQYF. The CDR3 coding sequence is TGCGCCAGCAGCGGGGGGGAGACCCAGTACTTC.

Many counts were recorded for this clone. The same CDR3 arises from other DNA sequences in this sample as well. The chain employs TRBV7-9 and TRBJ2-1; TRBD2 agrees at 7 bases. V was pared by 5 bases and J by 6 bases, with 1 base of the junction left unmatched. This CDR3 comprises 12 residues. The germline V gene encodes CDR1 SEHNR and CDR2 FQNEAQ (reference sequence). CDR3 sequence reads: CASSPGGNEQFF. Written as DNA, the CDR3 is TGTGCCAGCAGCCCGGGGGGCAATGAGCAGTTCTTC.

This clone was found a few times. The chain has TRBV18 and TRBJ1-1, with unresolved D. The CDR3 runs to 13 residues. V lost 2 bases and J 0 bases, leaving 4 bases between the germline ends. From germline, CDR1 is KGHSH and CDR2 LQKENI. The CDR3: CASSPSLNTEAFF. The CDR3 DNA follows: TGTGCCAGCTCACCATCCTTGAACACTGAAGCTTTCTTT.

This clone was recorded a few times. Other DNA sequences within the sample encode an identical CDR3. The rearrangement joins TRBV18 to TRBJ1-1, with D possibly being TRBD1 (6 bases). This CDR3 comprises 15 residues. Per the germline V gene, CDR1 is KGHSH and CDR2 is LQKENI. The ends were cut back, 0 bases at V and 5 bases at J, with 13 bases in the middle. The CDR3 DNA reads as TGTGCCAGCTCACCACCCCGGGGGCGGGGGACTGAAGCTTTCTTT. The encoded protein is CASSPPRGRGTEAFF. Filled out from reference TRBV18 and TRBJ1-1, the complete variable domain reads NAGVMQNPRHLVRRRGQEARLRCSPMKGHSHVYWYRQLPEEGLKFMVYLQKENIIDESGMPKERFSAEFPKEGPSILRIQQVVRGDSAAYFCASSPPRGRGTEAFFGQGTRLTVV.

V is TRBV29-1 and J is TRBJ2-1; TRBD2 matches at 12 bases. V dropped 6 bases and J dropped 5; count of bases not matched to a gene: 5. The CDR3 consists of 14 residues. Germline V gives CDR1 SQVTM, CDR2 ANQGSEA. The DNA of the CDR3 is TGCAGCGTGAGGGGACTAGCGGGCCACAATGAGCAGTTCTTC. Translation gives CSVRGLAGHNEQFF.

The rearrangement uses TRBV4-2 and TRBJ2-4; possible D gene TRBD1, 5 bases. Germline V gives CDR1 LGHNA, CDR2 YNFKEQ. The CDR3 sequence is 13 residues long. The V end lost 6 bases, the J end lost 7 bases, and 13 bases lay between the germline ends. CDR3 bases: TGTGCCAGCAGTGCAGGGCAAAGGAACATTCAGTACTTC. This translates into CASSAGQRNIQYF.

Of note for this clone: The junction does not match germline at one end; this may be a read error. This CDR3 is CASSLGLAGVNF. In DNA form, the CDR3 reads TGTGCCAGCAGCTTAGGACTAGCGGGAGTTAACTTC. The rearrangement joins TRBV7-9 to TRBJ2-4, with TRBD2 matching 12 bases. There are 12 residues in the CDR3. CDR1 is SEHNR and CDR2 is FQNEAQ in the germline V gene (reference sequence).

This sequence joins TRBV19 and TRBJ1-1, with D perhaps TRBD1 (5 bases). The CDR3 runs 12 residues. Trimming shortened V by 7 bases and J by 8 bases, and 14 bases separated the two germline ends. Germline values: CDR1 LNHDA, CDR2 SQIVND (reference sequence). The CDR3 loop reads CASTGGAFEAFF. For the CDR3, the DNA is TGTGCCAGTACCGGCGGGGCCTTCGAAGCTTTCTTT.

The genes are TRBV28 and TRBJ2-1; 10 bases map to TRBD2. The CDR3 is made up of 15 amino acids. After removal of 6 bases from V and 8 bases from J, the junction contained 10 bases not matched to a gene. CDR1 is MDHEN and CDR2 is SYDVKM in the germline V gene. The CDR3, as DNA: TGTGCCAGCAGGGTAAGCGGGAGGGTATGGCATGAGCAGTTCTTC. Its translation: CASRVSGRVWHEQFF.

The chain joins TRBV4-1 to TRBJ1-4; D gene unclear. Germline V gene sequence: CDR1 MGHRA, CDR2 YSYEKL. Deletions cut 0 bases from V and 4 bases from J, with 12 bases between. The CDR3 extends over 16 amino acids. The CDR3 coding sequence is TGCGCCAGCAGCCAAGAAGGAGAGGGATATAATGAAAAACTGTTTTTT. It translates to CASSQEGEGYNEKLFF.

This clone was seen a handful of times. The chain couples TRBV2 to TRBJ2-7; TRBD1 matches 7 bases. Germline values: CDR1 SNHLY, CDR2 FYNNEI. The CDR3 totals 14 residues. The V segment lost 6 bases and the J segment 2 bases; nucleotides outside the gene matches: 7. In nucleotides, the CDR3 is TGTGCCAGCAGGGGTAACAGGGGTCCCTACGAGCAGTACTTC. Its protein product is CASRGNRGPYEQYF.

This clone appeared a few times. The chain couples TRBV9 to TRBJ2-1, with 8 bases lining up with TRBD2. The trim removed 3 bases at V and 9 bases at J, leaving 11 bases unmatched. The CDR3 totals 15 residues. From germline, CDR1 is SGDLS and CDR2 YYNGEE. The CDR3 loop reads CASSGESGGRGEQFF. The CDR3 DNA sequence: TGTGCCAGCAGCGGAGAGTCGGGGGGGCGGGGTGAGCAGTTCTTC.

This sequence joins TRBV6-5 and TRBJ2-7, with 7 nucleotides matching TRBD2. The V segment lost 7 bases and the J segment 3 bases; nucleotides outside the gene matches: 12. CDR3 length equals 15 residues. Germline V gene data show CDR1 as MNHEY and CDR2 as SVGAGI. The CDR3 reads CASTPAGPLDYEQYF. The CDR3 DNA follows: TGTGCCAGCACACCAGCGGGGCCCCTCGACTACGAGCAGTACTTC.

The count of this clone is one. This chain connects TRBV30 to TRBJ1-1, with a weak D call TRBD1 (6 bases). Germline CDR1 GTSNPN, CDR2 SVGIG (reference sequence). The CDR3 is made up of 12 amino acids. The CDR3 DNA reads TGTGCACGGGCGGCAGGGGACACTGAAGCTTTCTTT. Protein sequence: CARAAGDTEAFF.

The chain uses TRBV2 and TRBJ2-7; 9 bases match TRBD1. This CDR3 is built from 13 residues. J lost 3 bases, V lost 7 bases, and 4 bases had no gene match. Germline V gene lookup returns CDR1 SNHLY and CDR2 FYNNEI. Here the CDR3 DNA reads TGTGCCAGCACACTGACAGGGGGCTACGAGCAGTACTTC. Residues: CASTLTGGYEQYF.

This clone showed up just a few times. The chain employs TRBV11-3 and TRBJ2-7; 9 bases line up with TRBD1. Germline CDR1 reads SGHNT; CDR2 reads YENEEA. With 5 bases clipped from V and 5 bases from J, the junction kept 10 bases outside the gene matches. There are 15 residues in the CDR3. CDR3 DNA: TGTGCCAGCAGCCCCAGGGGACAGGGAATCCACGAGCAGTACTTC. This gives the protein CASSPRGQGIHEQYF.

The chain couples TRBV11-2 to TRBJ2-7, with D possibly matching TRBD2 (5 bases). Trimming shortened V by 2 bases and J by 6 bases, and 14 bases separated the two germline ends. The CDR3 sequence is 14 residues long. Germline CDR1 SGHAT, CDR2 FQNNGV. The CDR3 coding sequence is TGTGCCAGCAGCTTATTAGAAGCGGCCGGCGAGCAGTACTTC. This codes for CASSLLEAAGEQYF.

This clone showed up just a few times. The CDR3 is CASSLLDRGGEKLFF. Written as DNA, the CDR3 is TGTGCCAGCAGTTTACTCGACAGGGGAGGGGAAAAACTGTTTTTT. This chain links TRBV28 with TRBJ1-4; the match to TRBD1 covers 8 bases. This CDR3 comprises 15 residues. CDR1 MDHEN and CDR2 SYDVKM come from the germline V gene. J gave up 8 bases and V 2 bases, and 7 bases lay outside the gene matches.

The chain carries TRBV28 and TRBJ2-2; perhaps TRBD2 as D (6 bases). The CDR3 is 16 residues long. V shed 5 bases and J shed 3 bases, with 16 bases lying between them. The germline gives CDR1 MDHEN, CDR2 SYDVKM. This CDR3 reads CASSGWQGGDTGELFF. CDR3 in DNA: TGTGCCAGCAGTGGCTGGCAGGGCGGGGACACCGGGGAGCTGTTTTTT. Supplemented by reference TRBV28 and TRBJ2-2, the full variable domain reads DVKVTQSSRYLVKRTGEKVFLECVQDMDHENMFWYRQDPGLGLRLIYFSYDVKMKEKGDIPEGYSVSREKKERFSLILESASTNQTSMYLCASSGWQGGDTGELFFGEGSRLTVL.

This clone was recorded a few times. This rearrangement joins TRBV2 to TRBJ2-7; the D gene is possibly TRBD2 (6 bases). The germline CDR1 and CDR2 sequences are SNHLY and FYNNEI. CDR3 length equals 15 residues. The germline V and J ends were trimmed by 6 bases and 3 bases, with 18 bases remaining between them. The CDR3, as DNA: TGTGCCAGCAGCCTACTTAGCGGCAAAAACTACGAGCAGTACTTC. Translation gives CASSLLSGKNYEQYF.

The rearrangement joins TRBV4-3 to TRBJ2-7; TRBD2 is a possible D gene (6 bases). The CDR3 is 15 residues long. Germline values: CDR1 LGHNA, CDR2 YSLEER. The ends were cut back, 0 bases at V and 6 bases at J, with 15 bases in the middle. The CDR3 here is CASSQDWETSTEQYF. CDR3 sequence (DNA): TGCGCCAGCAGCCAAGATTGGGAAACTAGCACCGAGCAGTACTTC.

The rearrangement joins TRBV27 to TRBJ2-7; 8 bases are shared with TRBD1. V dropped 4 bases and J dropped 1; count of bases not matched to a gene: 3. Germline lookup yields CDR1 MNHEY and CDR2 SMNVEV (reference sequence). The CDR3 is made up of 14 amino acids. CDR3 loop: CASSSRTGSYEQYF. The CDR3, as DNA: TGTGCCAGCAGTTCTAGGACAGGGTCCTACGAGCAGTACTTC.

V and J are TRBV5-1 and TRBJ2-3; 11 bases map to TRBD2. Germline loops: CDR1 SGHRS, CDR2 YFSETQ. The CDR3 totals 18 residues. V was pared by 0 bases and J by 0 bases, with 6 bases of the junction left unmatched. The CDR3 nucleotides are TGCGCCAGCAGCTTGGGACTAGCGGGGATGACTAGCACAGATACGCAGTATTTT. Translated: CASSLGLAGMTSTDTQYF.

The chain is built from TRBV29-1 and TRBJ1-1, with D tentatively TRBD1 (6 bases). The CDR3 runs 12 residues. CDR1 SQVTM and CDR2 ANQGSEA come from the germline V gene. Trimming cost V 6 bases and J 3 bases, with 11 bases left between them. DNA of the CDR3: TGCAGCGTAAGGGACACTTACACTGAAGCTTTCTTT. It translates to CSVRDTYTEAFF.

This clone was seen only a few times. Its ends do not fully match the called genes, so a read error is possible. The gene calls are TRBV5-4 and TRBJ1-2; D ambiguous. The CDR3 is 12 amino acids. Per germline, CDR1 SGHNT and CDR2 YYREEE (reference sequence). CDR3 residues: CAGSVDQNGYTF. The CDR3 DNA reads TGTGCCGGCAGCGTGGACCAGAATGGCTACACCTTC.

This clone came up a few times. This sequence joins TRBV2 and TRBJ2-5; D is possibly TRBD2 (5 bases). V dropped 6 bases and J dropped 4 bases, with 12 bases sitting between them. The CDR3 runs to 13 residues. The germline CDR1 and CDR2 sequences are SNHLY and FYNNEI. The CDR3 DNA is TGTGCCAGCAGATCGGACTTCTTAGAGACCCAGTACTTC. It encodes CASRSDFLETQYF.

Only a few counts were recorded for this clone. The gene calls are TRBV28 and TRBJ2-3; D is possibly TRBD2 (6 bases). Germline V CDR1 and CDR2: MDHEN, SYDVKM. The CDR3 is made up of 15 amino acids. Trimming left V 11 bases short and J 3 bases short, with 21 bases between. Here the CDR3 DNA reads TGTGCCTCACACCCAGGGCGGGGAGAAACAGATACGCAGTATTTT. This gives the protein CASHPGRGETDTQYF.

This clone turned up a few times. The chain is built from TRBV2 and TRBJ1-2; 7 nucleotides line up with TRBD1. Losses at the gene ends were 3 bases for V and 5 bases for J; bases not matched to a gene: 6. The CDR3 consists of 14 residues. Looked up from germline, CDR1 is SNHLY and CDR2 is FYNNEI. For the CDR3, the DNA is TGTGCCAGCAGTGACCCCGGGACAGTGTATGGCTACACCTTC. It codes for CASSDPGTVYGYTF.

CDR3 loop: CASSRIQDDEQYF. The DNA of the CDR3 is TGTGCCAGCAGCAGAATACAGGACGACGAGCAGTACTTC. The chain is built from TRBV21-1 and TRBJ2-7; TRBD1, the table's D call, was not compared with the DNA. TRBV21-1 is assigned pseudogene status. The CDR3 contains 13 residues.

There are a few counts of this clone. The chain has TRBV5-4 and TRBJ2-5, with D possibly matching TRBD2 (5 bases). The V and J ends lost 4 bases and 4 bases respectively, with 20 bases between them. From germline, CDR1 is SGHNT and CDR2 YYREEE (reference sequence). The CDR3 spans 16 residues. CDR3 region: CASSALKGSARETQYF. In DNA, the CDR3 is TGTGCCAGCAGCGCTTTGAAGGGTAGCGCACGAGAGACCCAGTACTTC.